The sequence of this TCR beta chain was determined in a study of regulatory T cells in long-lasting Graves disease. Arm-PCR with iRepertoire HTBI primers amplified the CDR3 regions for these TCR beta libraries. TCRdb re-analysed the multiplex PCR reads in MiXCR, keeping a single row per CDR3 protein. Seen here are about 240,000 distinct CDR3 sequences, around 20% observed once, and the top ten hold about 15%. Specified time point: newly diagnosed GD, antithyroid drugs for less than 3 months. Scientists built the TCR library using RNA that was extracted from PBMCs. Trimming stripped 9 bases from V and 13 bases from J, with 16 bases between. Germline V gene lookup returns CDR1 SNHLY and CDR2 FYNNEI. This CDR3 has 11 amino acids. This clonotype was recorded only once.

This specimen was peripheral blood mononuclear cells (PBMCs), taken at new diagnosis, from a patient treated with antithyroid drugs. This chain joins TRBV2 and TRBJ2-1; D is perhaps TRBD2 (6 bases). The receptor was isolated from a female donor with Graves disease. Written as DNA, the CDR3 is TGTGCCAGTCGGGACTTGCCCAACCAGTTCTTC. Its translation: CASRDLPNQFF.